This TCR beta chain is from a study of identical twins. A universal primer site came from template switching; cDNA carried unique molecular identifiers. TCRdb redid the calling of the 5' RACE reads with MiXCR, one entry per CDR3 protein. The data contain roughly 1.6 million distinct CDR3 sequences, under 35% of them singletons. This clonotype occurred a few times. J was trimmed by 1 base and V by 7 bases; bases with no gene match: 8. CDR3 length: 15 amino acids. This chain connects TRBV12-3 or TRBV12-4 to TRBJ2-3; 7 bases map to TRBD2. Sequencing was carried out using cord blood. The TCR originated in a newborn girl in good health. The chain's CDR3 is CASTYQSGGTDTQYF. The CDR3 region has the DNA TGTGCCAGCACCTACCAAAGCGGGGGCACAGATACGCAGTATTTT.